This passage covers 18 T cell receptor beta chains from one sample sequenced in a study of shared clonotypes between healthy human individuals. Clones were read by immunoSEQ multiplex PCR, and TCRdb kept only the in-frame ones, dropping some. The table has a few million clones, just over 90% seen once. Sequenced: naive CD4+ T cells from PBMCs. The subset here: CD45RA+ positively selected. The receptors come from a young man in good health. Some clones in this sample may be carry-over from other donors' samples.

J is TRBJ1-1 and V is TRBV28; D is perhaps TRBD1 (5 bases). This CDR3 region has 13 residues. Trimming shortened V by 8 bases and J by 6 bases, and 16 bases separated the two germline ends. The germline CDR1 and CDR2 sequences are MDHEN and SYDVKM. DNA for the CDR3: TGTGCCAGCCGGAGCGGCAGGGCGGCTGAAGCTTTCTTT. This gives the protein CASRSGRAAEAFF.

Notes on this clone: Other DNA sequences in the same sample also yield this CDR3. The rearrangement uses TRBV5-6 and TRBJ2-1; 11 bases agree with TRBD1. The length of the CDR3 is 16 residues. Germline V CDR1 and CDR2: SGHDT, YYEEEE. J lost 1 base, V lost 3 bases, and 3 bases had no gene match. CDR3 region: CASSSGTGGSYNEQFF. In DNA form, the CDR3 reads TGTGCCAGCAGCTCCGGGACAGGGGGATCCTACAATGAGCAGTTCTTC.

This chain links TRBV9 with TRBJ2-3; D is unresolved. V shed 4 bases and J shed 2 bases, with 14 bases lying between them. The germline CDR1 and CDR2 sequences are SGDLS and YYNGEE. This CDR3 spans 15 amino acids. CDR3 sequence: CASSTRQINTDTQYF. CDR3 sequence (DNA): TGTGCCAGCAGCACTCGACAAATTAACACAGATACGCAGTATTTT.

This chain uses TRBV28 with TRBJ1-2; D may be TRBD1 (5 bases). V shed 4 bases and J shed 5 bases, with 8 bases lying between them. The CDR3 contains 12 residues. Germline values: CDR1 MDHEN, CDR2 SYDVKM. The CDR3 loop is CASSWTSYGYTF. CDR3 in DNA: TGTGCCAGCAGTTGGACATCTTATGGCTACACCTTC.

This chain uses TRBV25-1 with TRBJ1-6; 7 nucleotides line up with TRBD1. V lost 6 bases and J lost 7; bases outside the gene matches: 3. CDR1 and CDR2 (germline): MGHDK, SYGVNS. This CDR3 has 13 amino acids. CDR3 loop: CASREGANSPLHF. In DNA form, the CDR3 reads TGTGCCAGCAGAGAGGGGGCAAATTCACCCCTCCACTTT.

This sequence joins TRBV2 and TRBJ1-5, with a possible D match to TRBD1 (6 bases). CDR3 length: 12 amino acids. Trimming removed 6 bases at V and 6 bases at J, with 9 bases between. Germline V gene lookup returns CDR1 SNHLY and CDR2 FYNNEI. CDR3 bases: TGTGCCAGCAGAGGGGGTACTCAGCCCCAGCATTTT. Protein sequence: CASRGGTQPQHF.

The chain combines TRBV6-5 with TRBJ2-7, with D unclear. V was pared by 7 bases and J by 2 bases, with 18 bases between. Per germline, CDR1 MNHEY and CDR2 SVGAGI. The CDR3 length is 15 residues. The CDR3: CASTAGGSLTYEQYF. The CDR3 nucleotides read TGTGCCAGCACCGCAGGCGGCAGCCTCACCTACGAGCAGTACTTC.

The V gene is TRBV9, the J gene TRBJ2-1; TRBD2 might be the D (5 bases). The V and J ends lost 0 bases and 2 bases respectively, with 9 bases between them. Germline V CDR1 and CDR2: SGDLS, YYNGEE. The CDR3 runs to 15 residues. The CDR3 sequence: CASSVDVGAYNEQFF. The CDR3 nucleotides are TGTGCCAGCAGCGTAGATGTGGGAGCCTACAATGAGCAGTTCTTC.

The chain employs TRBV6-5 and TRBJ2-2, with D possibly being TRBD1 (5 bases). Trimming shortened V by 4 bases and J by 3 bases, and 9 bases separated the two germline ends. The CDR3 runs to 14 residues. Germline assignment: CDR1 MNHEY and CDR2 SVGAGI. DNA for the CDR3: TGTGCCAGCAGTTCAGGACATTACACCGGGGAGCTGTTTTTT. It is translated as CASSSGHYTGELFF.

The chain links TRBV5-6 to TRBJ1-5; D unclear. CDR1 and CDR2 from the germline V gene are SGHDT and YYEEEE. The V end was cut by 4 bases, the J end by 2 bases, with 13 bases between. CDR3 length: 15 residues. The CDR3 spells CASSPRVFGNQPQHF. In DNA, the CDR3 is TGTGCCAGCAGCCCGAGGGTTTTTGGCAATCAGCCCCAGCATTTT.

The chain recombines TRBV28 with TRBJ1-1; D gene uncertain. The germline V gene encodes CDR1 MDHEN and CDR2 SYDVKM. The CDR3 sequence is 13 residues long. V gave up 10 bases and J gave up 4 bases, with 16 bases separating them. This CDR3 reads CATSPPRATEAFF. CDR3 DNA: TGTGCCACATCCCCCCCACGCGCCACTGAAGCTTTCTTT.

Turning to this clone: Other nucleotide sequences in the sample specify the same CDR3. The chain carries TRBV5-1 and TRBJ1-1; 7 nucleotides match TRBD1. In germline, CDR1 is SGHRS, CDR2 YFSETQ. The J segment lost 0 bases and the V segment lost 4 bases, leaving 3 bases of the junction unmatched. The CDR3 runs 14 residues. CDR3 nucleotide sequence: TGCGCCAGCAGCCAGGACAGGATGAACACTGAAGCTTTCTTT. Translated: CASSQDRMNTEAFF.

This rearrangement joins TRBV6-1 to TRBJ1-4; D uncertain. Trimming pared 6 bases from V and 8 bases from J, leaving 16 bases between. The CDR3 is 14 residues long. Germline lookup yields CDR1 MNHNS and CDR2 SASEGT. CDR3 loop: CASRRIGENEKLFF. CDR3 sequence (DNA): TGTGCCAGCAGACGCATCGGGGAGAACGAAAAACTGTTTTTT.

As DNA, the CDR3 is TGTGCCAGCAGCCCCCGGGACAGCAGGAACTATGGCTACACCTTC. It codes for CASSPRDSRNYGYTF. This chain connects TRBV7-8 to TRBJ1-2; the match to TRBD1 covers 7 bases. Germline V gives CDR1 SGHVS, CDR2 FQNEAQ. The CDR3 runs to 15 residues. V trimming: 5 bases; J trimming: 2 bases; junction bases outside the gene matches: 8.

A word on this clone: The same CDR3 can be traced to other DNA sequences in this sample. V is TRBV29-1 and J is TRBJ1-3, with 12 bases lining up with TRBD1. The trim removed 6 bases at V and 4 bases at J, leaving 1 base unmatched. This CDR3 comprises 13 residues. Germline CDR1 and CDR2: SQVTM and ANQGSEA. The CDR3 loop reads CSVGQGAGNTIYF. The CDR3 DNA reads TGCAGCGTGGGACAGGGGGCGGGAAACACCATATATTTT.

The V call is TRBV27, the J call TRBJ2-2; 10 bases match TRBD1. There are 15 residues in the CDR3. Germline loops: CDR1 MNHEY, CDR2 SMNVEV (reference sequence). V was clipped by 5 bases and J by 4 bases; unmatched bases: 4. The CDR3, as DNA: TGTGCCAGCAGTCGACAGGGGGCAAGCACCGGGGAGCTGTTTTTT. As protein: CASSRQGASTGELFF.

On this clone: Other DNA sequences in the same sample also yield this CDR3. V is TRBV20-1 and J is TRBJ2-1; D unclear. V dropped 6 bases and J dropped 9 bases, with 9 bases sitting between them. The CDR3 totals 10 residues. The germline V gene has CDR1 DFQATT and CDR2 SNEGSKA (reference sequence). CDR3 region: CSALSREQFF. In DNA form, the CDR3 reads TGCAGTGCATTATCGCGTGAGCAGTTCTTC.

The V and J genes are TRBV18 and TRBJ2-2, with D uncertain. In germline, CDR1 is KGHSH, CDR2 LQKENI. Deletions cut 3 bases from V and 6 bases from J, with 5 bases between. The CDR3 is 12 residues long. The CDR3 loop reads CASSPAAGELFF. The DNA for the CDR3 is TGTGCCAGCTCACCTGCGGCCGGGGAGCTGTTTTTT.